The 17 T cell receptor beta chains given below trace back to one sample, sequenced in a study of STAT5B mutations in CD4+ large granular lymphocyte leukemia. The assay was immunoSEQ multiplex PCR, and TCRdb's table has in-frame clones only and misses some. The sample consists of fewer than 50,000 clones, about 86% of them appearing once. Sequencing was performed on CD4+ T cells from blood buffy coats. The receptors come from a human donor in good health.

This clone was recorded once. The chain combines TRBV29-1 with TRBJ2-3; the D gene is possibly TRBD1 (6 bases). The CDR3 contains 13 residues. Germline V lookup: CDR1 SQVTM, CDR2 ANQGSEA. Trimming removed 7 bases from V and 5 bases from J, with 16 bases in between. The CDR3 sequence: CSADESGEDTQYF. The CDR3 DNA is TGCAGCGCGGACGAATCAGGGGAAGATACGCAGTATTTT.

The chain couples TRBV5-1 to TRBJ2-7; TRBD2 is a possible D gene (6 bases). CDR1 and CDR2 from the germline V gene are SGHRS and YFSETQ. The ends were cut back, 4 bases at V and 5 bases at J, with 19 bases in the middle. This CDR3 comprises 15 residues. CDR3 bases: TGCGCCAGCAGCCCTGTGGAGGGAGTCTTGAACGAGCAGTACTTC. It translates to CASSPVEGVLNEQYF.

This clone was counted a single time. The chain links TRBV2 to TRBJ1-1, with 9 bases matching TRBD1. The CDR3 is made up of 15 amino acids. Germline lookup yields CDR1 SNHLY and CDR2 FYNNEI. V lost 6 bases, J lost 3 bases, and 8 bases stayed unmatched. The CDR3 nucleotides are TGTGCCAGCAGCTTCTCGGGACAGGGCTACACTGAAGCTTTCTTT. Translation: CASSFSGQGYTEAFF.

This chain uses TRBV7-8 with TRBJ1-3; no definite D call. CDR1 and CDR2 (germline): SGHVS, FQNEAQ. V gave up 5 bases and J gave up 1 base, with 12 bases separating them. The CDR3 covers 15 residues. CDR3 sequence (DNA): TGTGCCAGCAGCATGCCCCCGGAATCTGGAAACACCATATATTTT. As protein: CASSMPPESGNTIYF.

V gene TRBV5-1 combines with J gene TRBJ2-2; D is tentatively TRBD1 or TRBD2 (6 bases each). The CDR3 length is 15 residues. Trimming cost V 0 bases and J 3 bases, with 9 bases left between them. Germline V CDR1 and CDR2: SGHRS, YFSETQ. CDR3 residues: CASSLEGGHTGELFF. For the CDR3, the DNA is TGCGCCAGCAGCTTGGAGGGGGGCCACACCGGGGAGCTGTTTTTT.

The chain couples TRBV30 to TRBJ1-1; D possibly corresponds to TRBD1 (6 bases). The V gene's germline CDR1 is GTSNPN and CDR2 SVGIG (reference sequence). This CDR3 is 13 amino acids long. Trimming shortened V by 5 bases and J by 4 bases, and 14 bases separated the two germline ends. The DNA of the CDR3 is TGTGCCTGGGATACAGGGAGGGGCACTGAAGCTTTCTTT. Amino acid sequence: CAWDTGRGTEAFF.

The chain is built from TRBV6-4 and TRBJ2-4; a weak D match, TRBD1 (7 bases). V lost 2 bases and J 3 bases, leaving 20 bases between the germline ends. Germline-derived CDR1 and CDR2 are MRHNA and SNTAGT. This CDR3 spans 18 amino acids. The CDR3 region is CASSDRGPLMGGKNIQYF. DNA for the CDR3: TGTGCCAGCAGTGACAGGGGGCCCCTGATGGGGGGCAAAAACATTCAGTACTTC.

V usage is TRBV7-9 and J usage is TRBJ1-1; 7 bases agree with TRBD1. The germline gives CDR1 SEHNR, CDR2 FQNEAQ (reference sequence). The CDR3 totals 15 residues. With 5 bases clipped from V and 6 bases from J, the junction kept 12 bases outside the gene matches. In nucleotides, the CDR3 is TGTGCCAGCAGCCCGTTAAGGGGGCTTAGCGCTGAAGCTTTCTTT. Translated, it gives CASSPLRGLSAEAFF. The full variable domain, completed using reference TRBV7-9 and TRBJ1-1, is DTGVSQNPRHKITKRGQNVTFRCDPISEHNRLYWYRQTLGQGPEFLTYFQNEAQLEKSRLLSDRFSAERPKGSFSTLEIQRTEQGDSAMYLCASSPLRGLSAEAFFGQGTRLTVV.

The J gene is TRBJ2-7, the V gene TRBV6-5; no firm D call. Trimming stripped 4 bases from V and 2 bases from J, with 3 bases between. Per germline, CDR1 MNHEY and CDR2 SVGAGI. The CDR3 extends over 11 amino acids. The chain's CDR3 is CASSSTYEQYF. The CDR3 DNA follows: TGTGCCAGCAGTTCAACCTACGAGCAGTACTTC.

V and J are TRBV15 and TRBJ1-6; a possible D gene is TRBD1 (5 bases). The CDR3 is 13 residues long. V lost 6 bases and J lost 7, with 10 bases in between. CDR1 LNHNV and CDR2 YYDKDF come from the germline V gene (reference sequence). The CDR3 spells CATRRGENSPLHF. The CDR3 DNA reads TGTGCCACCAGACGGGGGGAGAATTCACCCCTCCACTTT.

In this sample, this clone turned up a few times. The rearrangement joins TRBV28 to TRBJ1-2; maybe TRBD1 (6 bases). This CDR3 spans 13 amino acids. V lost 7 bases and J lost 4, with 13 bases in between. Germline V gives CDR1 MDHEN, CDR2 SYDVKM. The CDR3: CASIQGLGYGYTF. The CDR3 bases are TGTGCCAGCATTCAGGGGCTGGGCTATGGCTACACCTTC.

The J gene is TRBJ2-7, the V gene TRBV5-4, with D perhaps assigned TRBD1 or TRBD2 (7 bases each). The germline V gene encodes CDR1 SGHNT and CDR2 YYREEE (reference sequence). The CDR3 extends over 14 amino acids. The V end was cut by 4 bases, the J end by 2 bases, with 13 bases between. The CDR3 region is CASSPRGGPYEQYF. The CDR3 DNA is TGTGCCAGCAGCCCCAGGGGGGGGCCCTACGAGCAGTACTTC. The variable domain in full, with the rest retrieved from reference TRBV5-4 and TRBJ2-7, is ETGVTQSPTHLIKTRGQQVTLRCSSQSGHNTVSWYQQALGQGPQFIFQYYREEENGRGNFPPRFSGLQFPNYSSELNVNALELDDSALYLCASSPRGGPYEQYFGPGTRLTVT.

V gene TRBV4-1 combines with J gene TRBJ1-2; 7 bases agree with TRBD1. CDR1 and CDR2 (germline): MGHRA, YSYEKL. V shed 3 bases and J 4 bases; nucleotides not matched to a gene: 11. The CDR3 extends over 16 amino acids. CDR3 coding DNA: TGCGCCAGCAGCCAGCGAGACAGGGACCCTATCTATGGCTACACCTTC. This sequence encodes CASSQRDRDPIYGYTF.

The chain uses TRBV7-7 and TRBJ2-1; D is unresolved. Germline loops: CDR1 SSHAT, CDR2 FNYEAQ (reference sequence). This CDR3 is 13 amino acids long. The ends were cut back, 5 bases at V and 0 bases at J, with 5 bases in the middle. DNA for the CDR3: TGTGCCAGCAGCCGCACCTCCTACAATGAGCAGTTCTTC. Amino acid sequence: CASSRTSYNEQFF.

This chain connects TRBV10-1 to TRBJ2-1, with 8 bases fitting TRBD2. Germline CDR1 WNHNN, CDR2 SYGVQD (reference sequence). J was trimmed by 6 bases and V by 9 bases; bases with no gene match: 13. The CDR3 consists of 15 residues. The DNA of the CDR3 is TGCGCCAGGAGATTCGAGCGGGAGAAGGTCAATGAGCAGTTCTTC. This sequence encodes CARRFEREKVNEQFF.

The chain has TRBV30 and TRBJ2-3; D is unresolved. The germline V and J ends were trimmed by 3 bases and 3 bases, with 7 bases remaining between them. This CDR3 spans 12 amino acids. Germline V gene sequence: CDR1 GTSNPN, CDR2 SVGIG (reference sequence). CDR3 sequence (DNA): TGTGCCTGGAGCCCAGATACAGATACGCAGTATTTT. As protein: CAWSPDTDTQYF.

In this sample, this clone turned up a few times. The DNA of the CDR3 is TGCGCCAGCAGCTTTGGGACTAGCGGGAGACGAGACGAGCAGTACTTC. Its protein product is CASSFGTSGRRDEQYF. The chain joins TRBV5-1 to TRBJ2-7; the match to TRBD2 covers 14 bases. Germline values: CDR1 SGHRS, CDR2 YFSETQ. Trimming at V came to 2 bases and at J to 5 bases, leaving 6 bases not matched to a gene. CDR3 size: 16 residues.